Shown below are 29 T cell receptor beta chains from a single sample sequenced in a study of shared clonotypes between healthy human individuals. TCRdb's table, derived via immunoSEQ multiplex PCR, lists solely in-frame clones and lacks some. The sample has more than 2,000,000 clones, over 85% seen once. The sequenced material came from naive CD4+ T cells sorted from blood. Subset of the sample: CD45RA+ positively selected. Receptor source: a man between 18 and 29 years old in good health.

The chain recombines TRBV5-1 with TRBJ1-1; 8 bases line up with TRBD1. The CDR3 length is 14 residues. Germline V gene lookup returns CDR1 SGHRS and CDR2 YFSETQ. The J segment lost 4 bases and the V segment lost 4 bases, leaving 6 bases of the junction unmatched. CDR3 coding DNA: TGCGCCAGCAGCCCGGACAGGGCCACCACTGAAGCTTTCTTT. The encoded protein is CASSPDRATTEAFF.

The V gene is TRBV28, the J gene TRBJ2-7, with D possibly being TRBD1 or TRBD2 (5 bases each). This CDR3 region has 15 residues. Trimming removed 4 bases from V and 4 bases from J, with 17 bases in between. Germline CDR1 reads MDHEN; CDR2 reads SYDVKM. CDR3 in DNA: TGTGCCAGCAGTTACCCGGGGACGAAGGGGTACGAGCAGTACTTC. Protein sequence: CASSYPGTKGYEQYF.

This clone occurred once. V is TRBV6-4 and J is TRBJ1-1; perhaps TRBD1 as D (5 bases). The ends were cut back, 0 bases at V and 8 bases at J, with 16 bases in the middle. This CDR3 is built from 15 residues. CDR1 is MRHNA and CDR2 is SNTAGT in the germline V gene. CDR3 DNA sequence: TGTGCCAGCAGTGACTCCCCTGATGGCAGGGAGGAAGCTTTCTTT. This gives the protein CASSDSPDGREEAFF.

V is TRBV12-5 and J is TRBJ1-1; D unclear. V was clipped by 0 bases and J by 12 bases, with 8 bases between them. This CDR3 has 11 amino acids. Germline-derived CDR1 and CDR2 are LGHNT and FRNRAP. For the CDR3, the DNA is TGTGCTAGTGGTTTGGTAGATATAACTTTCTTT. Amino acids: CASGLVDITFF.

The CDR3 DNA is TGTGCCAGCAGAAGGGGGACAGACACCGGGGAGCTGTTTTTT. The encoded protein is CASRRGTDTGELFF. The chain carries TRBV2 and TRBJ2-2; 7 bases align to TRBD1. Germline trimming cut 6 bases from V and 3 bases from J; bases unmatched to any gene: 4. Germline-derived CDR1 and CDR2 are SNHLY and FYNNEI. The CDR3 loop spans 14 amino acids. The whole variable domain, remainder taken from reference TRBV2 and TRBJ2-2, is EPEVTQTPSHQVTQMGQEVILRCVPISNHLYFYWYRQILGQKVEFLVSFYNNEISEKSEIFDDQFSVERPDGSNFTLKIRSTKLEDSAMYFCASRRGTDTGELFFGEGSRLTVL.

J is TRBJ1-5 and V is TRBV2; 7 bases are a match to TRBD1. With V trimmed by 9 bases and J by 2 bases, 4 bases remained unmatched. The CDR3 spans 13 residues. CDR1 is SNHLY, CDR2 FYNNEI, per germline. CDR3 sequence reads: CASDREGNQPQHF. CDR3 bases: TGTGCCAGTGACAGGGAGGGCAATCAGCCCCAGCATTTT.

The CDR3: CASSSPGQGVGEKLFF. Written as DNA, the CDR3 is TGTGCCAGCAGCTCCCCGGGACAGGGGGTCGGAGAAAAACTGTTTTTT. The chain is built from TRBV5-4 and TRBJ1-4; TRBD1 matches at 11 bases. With V trimmed by 3 bases and J by 8 bases, 9 bases remained unmatched. CDR3 length: 16 amino acids. Germline CDR1 is SGHNT and CDR2 is YYREEE (reference sequence).

This clone was recorded only once. The chain links TRBV19 to TRBJ1-1; 8 positions agree with TRBD1. The CDR3 is 14 residues long. V shed 4 bases, J shed 1 base, and the junction held 2 bases outside the gene matches. CDR1 and CDR2 from the germline V gene are LNHDA and SQIVND (reference sequence). The DNA of the CDR3 is TGTGCCAGTAGTACCGGACAGGGGAACACTGAAGCTTTCTTT. Amino acids: CASSTGQGNTEAFF.

The chain links TRBV19 to TRBJ1-5, with D unresolved. Germline V lookup: CDR1 LNHDA, CDR2 SQIVND (reference sequence). V was pared by 8 bases and J by 0 bases, with 14 bases between. The CDR3 extends over 15 amino acids. In DNA form, the CDR3 reads TGTGCCAGTGCTGAGGGCCGCCATAGCAATCAGCCCCAGCATTTT. Its translation is CASAEGRHSNQPQHF.

CDR3: CASSYMGQETQYF. DNA for the CDR3: TGTGCCAGCAGTTATATGGGGCAAGAGACCCAGTACTTC. The V call is TRBV6-5, the J call TRBJ2-5; no clear D gene. The V gene's germline CDR1 is MNHEY and CDR2 SVGAGI. V was pared by 3 bases and J by 2 bases, with 7 bases between. The CDR3 has 13 amino acids.

V usage is TRBV7-2 and J usage is TRBJ2-7; D unresolved. CDR1 is SGHTA, CDR2 FQGNSA, per germline. V lost 1 base to trimming and J lost 11 bases, with 15 bases between them. The CDR3 contains 13 residues. CDR3 in amino acids: CASSLDSVADKYF. In DNA, the CDR3 is TGTGCCAGCAGCTTAGATTCAGTGGCAGATAAGTACTTC.

The chain uses TRBV11-2 and TRBJ2-1; 8 bases are a match to TRBD1. V lost 5 bases, J lost 8 bases, and 11 bases stayed unmatched. There are 15 residues in the CDR3. CDR1 is SGHAT, CDR2 FQNNGV, per germline. The CDR3 DNA reads TGTGCCAGCAGCATAAAAGGACAGGGTTCTGATGAGCAGTTCTTC. It yields the protein CASSIKGQGSDEQFF.

The rearrangement joins TRBV30 to TRBJ2-1; 9 bases line up with TRBD2. The CDR3 totals 17 residues. J gave up 3 bases and V 5 bases, and 14 bases lay outside the gene matches. CDR1 and CDR2 from the germline V gene are GTSNPN and SVGIG (reference sequence). The CDR3 protein is CAWSAWVLAGVYNEQFF. In DNA, the CDR3 is TGTGCCTGGTCCGCCTGGGTTTTAGCGGGAGTCTACAATGAGCAGTTCTTC.

The V and J genes are TRBV6-5 and TRBJ2-7; 10 bases are a match to TRBD2. Trimming at V came to 1 base and at J to 7 bases, leaving 1 base not matched to a gene. CDR1 is MNHEY and CDR2 is SVGAGI in the germline V gene. CDR3 length equals 13 residues. The DNA of the CDR3 is TGTGCCAGCAGTTACTTGACTAGCGGGGAGCAGTACTTC. Its protein is CASSYLTSGEQYF.

This chain joins TRBV6-5 and TRBJ2-3; D is perhaps TRBD1 or TRBD2 (7 bases each). V was pared by 9 bases and J by 3 bases, with 13 bases between. The germline V gene has CDR1 MNHEY and CDR2 SVGAGI. This CDR3 is 13 amino acids long. The CDR3 here is CASHQGGTDTQYF. The CDR3 bases are TGTGCCAGTCACCAGGGGGGGACAGATACGCAGTATTTT.

The gene calls are TRBV6-6 and TRBJ2-3; 7 nucleotides line up with TRBD2. The CDR3 has 14 amino acids. Germline V gene lookup returns CDR1 MNHNY and CDR2 SVGAGI (reference sequence). Unmatched junction bases numbered 9, after V lost 7 bases and J lost 5 bases. The CDR3 spells CASKNIGGRDTQYF. CDR3 nucleotides: TGTGCCAGCAAAAACATAGGCGGGAGAGATACGCAGTATTTT.

Concerning this clone itself: Other DNA sequences in the same sample also yield this CDR3. The V gene is TRBV7-2, the J gene TRBJ1-4; the match to TRBD1 covers 8 bases. After removal of 1 base from V and 5 bases from J, the junction contained 0 bases not matched to a gene. The CDR3 loop spans 14 amino acids. Germline V gene sequence: CDR1 SGHTA, CDR2 FQGNSA. CDR3 DNA: TGTGCCAGCAGCTTAGGGACAGGGAATGAAAAACTGTTTTTT. Protein product: CASSLGTGNEKLFF.

This chain links TRBV2 with TRBJ2-5; TRBD1 matches 7 bases. CDR1 SNHLY and CDR2 FYNNEI come from the germline V gene. After removal of 6 bases from V and 3 bases from J, the junction contained 4 bases not matched to a gene. The CDR3 is made up of 13 amino acids. CDR3 sequence (DNA): TGTGCCAGCAGGGGACAGTCGAAAGAGACCCAGTACTTC. It encodes CASRGQSKETQYF.

The chain employs TRBV2 and TRBJ1-2; the match to TRBD1 covers 7 bases. V shed 1 base, J shed 2 bases, and the junction held 1 base outside the gene matches. The CDR3 totals 14 residues. CDR1 SNHLY and CDR2 FYNNEI come from the germline V gene. The CDR3 region is CASSEGGQNYGYTF. Here the CDR3 DNA reads TGTGCCAGCAGTGAAGGGGGACAGAACTATGGCTACACCTTC.

This clone was recorded only once. The chain couples TRBV20-1 to TRBJ2-5; no reliable D call. Germline V lookup: CDR1 DFQATT, CDR2 SNEGSKA (reference sequence). The V gene lost 5 bases and the J gene lost 3 bases, with 7 bases spanning the gap. The CDR3 spans 11 residues. The CDR3 loop reads CSALMEETQYF. The DNA for the CDR3 is TGCAGTGCTCTCATGGAAGAGACCCAGTACTTC.

The chain couples TRBV9 to TRBJ2-7, with 12 positions matching TRBD1. Germline CDR1 and CDR2: SGDLS and YYNGEE. The J segment lost 4 bases and the V segment lost 0 bases, leaving 2 bases of the junction unmatched. This CDR3 is 15 amino acids long. CDR3 nucleotides: TGTGCCAGCAGCGTAGGGGGACAGGGGGCATACGAGCAGTACTTC. It codes for CASSVGGQGAYEQYF.

The rearrangement uses TRBV29-1 and TRBJ2-2, with D tentatively TRBD1 (5 bases). The CDR3 contains 11 residues. Germline V CDR1 and CDR2: SQVTM, ANQGSEA. V dropped 8 bases and J dropped 3 bases, with 7 bases sitting between them. CDR3 in amino acids: CSTRDTGELFF. In DNA, the CDR3 is TGCAGCACCAGGGACACCGGGGAGCTGTTTTTT.

The V and J genes are TRBV7-2 and TRBJ2-2; D is undetermined. Trimming stripped 1 base from V and 3 bases from J, with 12 bases between. This CDR3 comprises 16 residues. The V gene's germline CDR1 is SGHTA and CDR2 FQGNSA. In DNA form, the CDR3 reads TGTGCCAGCAGCTTAGTGGGTTCACCATACACCGGGGAGCTGTTTTTT. It translates to CASSLVGSPYTGELFF.

CDR3 residues: CASSTASGSSYEQYF. The CDR3 nucleotides read TGTGCCAGCAGCACCGCTAGCGGGAGCTCCTACGAGCAGTACTTC. The V and J genes are TRBV11-2 and TRBJ2-7; TRBD2 agrees at 10 bases. Trimming took 5 bases from V and 0 from J; bases not matched to a gene: 4. The CDR3 consists of 15 residues. In germline, CDR1 is SGHAT, CDR2 FQNNGV.

The gene calls are TRBV7-2 and TRBJ2-4; D gene uncertain. Deletions cut 5 bases from V and 4 bases from J, with 18 bases between. The germline CDR1 and CDR2 sequences are SGHTA and FQGNSA. The CDR3 totals 16 residues. DNA for the CDR3: TGTGCCAGCAGCCTTCGATCCGGAACCTTGAAAAACATTCAGTACTTC. This translates into CASSLRSGTLKNIQYF.

The V gene is TRBV6-6, the J gene TRBJ2-2; D unresolved. Between the trimmed V and J ends, which lost 6 bases and 6 bases, there was a span of 5 bases. The CDR3 has 11 residues. Germline V gives CDR1 MNHNY, CDR2 SVGAGI (reference sequence). The CDR3 reads CASRKAGELFF. As DNA, the CDR3 is TGTGCCAGCAGGAAGGCCGGGGAGCTGTTTTTT.

The rearrangement uses TRBV5-3 and TRBJ2-5, with D perhaps being TRBD1 or TRBD2 (5 bases each). TRBV5-3 is filed as an ORF, its function uncertain. V lost 9 bases, J lost 4 bases, and 16 bases lay in between. CDR3 size: 13 residues. The CDR3: CAIFREFAETQYF. For the CDR3, the DNA is TGTGCCATCTTCAGGGAGTTTGCAGAGACCCAGTACTTC.

The V gene is TRBV6-4, the J gene TRBJ1-1; a possible D gene is TRBD1 (6 bases). The germline V and J ends were trimmed by 8 bases and 3 bases, with 16 bases remaining between them. This CDR3 has 14 amino acids. Looked up from germline, CDR1 is MRHNA and CDR2 is SNTAGT. The CDR3 protein is CASRRGAGDTEAFF. In DNA, the CDR3 is TGTGCCAGCCGGCGGGGGGCGGGGGACACTGAAGCTTTCTTT.

The sample holds one count of this clone. The rearrangement uses TRBV5-5 and TRBJ2-3; D is undetermined. Germline CDR1 reads SGHKS; CDR2 reads YYEKEE (reference sequence). This CDR3 contains 13 residues. V was cut by 2 bases and J by 3 bases, with 7 bases left in between. The CDR3 DNA reads TGTGCCAGCAGCTTTGCCGTTACAGATACGCAGTATTTT. It codes for CASSFAVTDTQYF.